The present T cell receptor (beta chain) was sequenced within a study of blood T cell repertoires in COVID-19 (dated by TCRdb to the early 2020s). At the level of the whole study: Collaborator samples came from the United States, Italy and Spain and covered acute and convalescent phases of COVID-19. The material from the prospective study consisted of cDNA or gDNA derived from T cells, B-cell-depleted T cells, or PBMCs. Subjects who had been exposed to COVID-19, were actively infected with it, or had recovered from it provided the deeply sampled blood TCRbeta repertoires that made up the dataset. The repertoires were released in a freely available public database intended as a resource for research on the immune response to SARS-CoV-2. Samples came from the ongoing ImmuneRACE study (first 160 participants) plus 1,254 subjects from 6 global collaborators. The sample metadata nearly always contained a de-identified subject ID, COVID-19 status, age in years and sex. Where available, HLA class I and class II types were obtained from metadata supplied by the sample provider rather than from assay-based typing. The full study reports these points: Clinical and demographic metadata were provided uncurated, with the amount varying by source and participant.

In Seattle, one collaborating source enrolled patients while the infection was active and tracked those patients longitudinally over the course of disease. Each collaborating institution followed its own protocols to collect whole blood in K2EDTA tubes. Collaborator samples were shipped for TCRbeta analysis as frozen whole blood, isolated PBMCs, or DNA extracted from either sample type. V ends up 4 bases short and J 8 bases short, with an unmatched junction base count of 4. Per the germline V gene (reference sequence), LGHDT is the CDR1 and YNNKEL is the CDR2. From its cysteine to its phenylalanine, the CDR3 spans 13 amino acids. The only DNA kept is the CDR3, 39 bases in frame from the first base. With respect to this clone: Which antigen it targets is not known. No base-level quality is on record; no much larger clone is a single base apart.

The immunoSEQ Assay, a bias-controlled multiplex PCR, was used to amplify TCRbeta CDR3 regions from genomic DNA. Regarding the original processing steps: Within the assay, amplification of reference gene primers was used to estimate how many nucleated cells each sample contained. To quantify the absolute abundance of each unique TCRbeta CDR3 rearrangement, sequence reads were collapsed and filtered. For each sample, productive Simpson clonality was calculated as the square root of Simpson's diversity index across productive rearrangements. Entries here come from immuneACCESS through TCRdb and include only in-frame sequences with V and J called. Some clones fail to appear in such tables; in the studies checked, an unresolved V gene covers under half of the shortfall, and the cause of the remainder is unknown. Clonal size and the V and J genes are those of that table, whereas D and trimming came from the DNA. This sample comprises 250,000 to 300,000 clones, around 90% of them detected only once. About 2.1% of the sample comes from the top ten.

The sequence joins TRBV3-1 (or the pseudogene TRBV3-2) to TRBJ1-2; TRBD1 lines up with 10 middle nucleotides. This receptor was identified in a woman in her sixties or seventies with COVID-19, enrolled during active disease. Material for sequencing was peripheral blood. This receptor carries the CDR3 CASSRQGARGYTF. The DNA sequence is TGTGCCAGCAGCCGACAGGGGGCTCGGGGCTACACCTTC.